A selection of T cell receptor beta chains follows, all from one sample in a study of CD8+CD57+ T cells in acquired aplastic anemia. One entry per CDR3 protein, called by TCRdb with MiXCR from the reads. The table lists about 80,000 distinct CDR3 sequences, about half of them singletons. Input material: sorted CD4+, CD8+, or CD8+CD57+ T cells (not recorded which) from PBMCs. These receptor sequences come from a human donor in good health, serving as a control. Each CDR3 is given with its conserved first and last residue. A D gene is named only where the DNA matches it firmly. Size values are once, few and many counts, or a class for expanded clones, and some rows have none.

v_gene,len,d_gene,abundance,j_gene,CDR3nt,CDR3aa
TRBV2,12,-,-,TRBJ1-2,TGTGCCAGCAGTTTGGGGGTTTGGGGCTACACCTTC,CASSLGVWGYTF
TRBV29-1,15,TRBD1,few,TRBJ1-2,TGCAGCGTTGACTCTGGACAGGGGGGGGTCGATGGCTACACCTTC,CSVDSGQGGVDGYTF
TRBV7-2,16,-,-,TRBJ1-4,TGTGCCAGCAGCTTAGGCAGTGGGGCACCTAATGAAAAACTGTTTTTT,CASSLGSGAPNEKLFF
TRBV7-6,14,TRBD1,few,TRBJ2-5,TGTGCCAGCAGCTTAGAGGCGGACAGGGAGACCCAGTACTTC,CASSLEADRETQYF
TRBV6-5,14,-,-,TRBJ1-1,TGTGCCAGCAGTTATGACACCCTCAACACTGAAGCTTTCTTT,CASSYDTLNTEAFF
TRBV2,11,-,-,TRBJ2-7,TGTGACCGACTTCACGGATATGAGCAGTACTTC,CDRLHGYEQYF
TRBV10-3,14,TRBD1,-,TRBJ1-6,TGTGCCATCAGTAAATCAGACAGGGGGTCACCCCTCCACTTT,CAISKSDRGSPLHF
TRBV30,12,-,-,TRBJ1-1,TGTGCCTGGAGTCGAAGTCCGGGTGAAGCTTTCTTT,CAWSRSPGEAFF
TRBV19,14,-,-,TRBJ1-5,TGTGCCAGTAGTATATTAGATGGATCCCCGCCCCAGCATTTT,CASSILDGSPPQHF
TRBV9,13,-,many,TRBJ2-7,TGTGCCAGCAGCGCAGGGGGGGCCTACGAGCAGTACTTC,CASSAGGAYEQYF
TRBV20-1,17,TRBD2,-,TRBJ2-3,TGCAGTGCTAGAGAGTCGACTAGCGGGAACCGCGGAGATACGCAGTATTTT,CSARESTSGNRGDTQYF